This TCR delta chain was retrieved from a study of gamma-delta T cells after stem cell transplantation. Concerning this clone: Germline is not matched at one junction end, which may reflect a read error.

TCRdb re-called clones from the RT-PCR reads via CATT. Among a few thousand delta-chain clones listed, 3.5% to 4% were seen once. The CDR3 extends over 19 amino acids. CDR1 TSWWSYY and CDR2 QGS come from the germline V gene. V is TRDV1 and J is TRDJ1, with TRDD3 identical over 7 bases. The receptor was isolated from a human donor. It is not recorded whose cells these are; they may come from a transplant donor. The sequencing sample was made of gamma-delta T cells. CDR3 sequence (DNA): TGTGCTCTTGGGGACCTCTCTACGGTGGGGGGATTTTCGAACGATAAACCCATCTTT. It codes for CALGDLSTVGGFSNDKPIF.